The sequence of this T cell receptor beta chain was determined in a study of blood T cell repertoires in COVID-19. Whole-study context: The United States, Italy and Spain provided the acute and convalescent COVID-19 samples. The cDNA or gDNA used as material had been derived from T cells, B-cell-depleted T cells, or PBMCs.

Study processing details: Amplification of reference gene primers was used by the study to estimate nucleated cell counts. The assay was immunoSEQ multiplex PCR, and TCRdb's table has in-frame clones only and misses some. That table supplies the V and J calls and clone size; D and trimming were determined from the DNA. The sample contains approximately 76,000 clones, 86% of which appear only once. The length of the CDR3 is 13 residues. Germline-derived CDR1 and CDR2 are SGHDT and YYEEEE. Trimming pared 6 bases from V and 7 bases from J, leaving 13 bases between. The material sequenced was peripheral blood. The J gene is TRBJ1-4, the V gene TRBV5-6, with D hard to call. This TCR was sampled from a woman aged 60 to 75 with acute or convalescent COVID-19. The CDR3 nucleotides read TGTGCCAGCAACGGAGGGCCGAGTGAAAAACTGTTTTTT. Translating it yields CASNGGPSEKLFF.